This TCR beta chain is drawn from a study of blood T cells in healthy people across ages. V was clipped by 2 bases and J by 4 bases, with 13 bases between them. Germline V gene data show CDR1 as SGHDT and CDR2 as YYEEEE. The CDR3 runs to 15 residues. A second 7 to 11 cycle PCR used barcoded and J-beta primers. TCRdb called the 5' RACE reads again in MiXCR, with one record for every CDR3 protein. Of over 500,000 distinct CDR3 sequences listed, around 52% are singletons. This clonotype was recorded at least ten times. What was sequenced was blood. The TCR originated in an elderly woman in good health. V and J are TRBV5-6 and TRBJ2-1; D is possibly TRBD2 (6 bases). This CDR3 reads CASSFPLALYNEQFF. The CDR3, as DNA: TGTGCCAGCAGCTTCCCCCTAGCGTTATACAATGAGCAGTTCTTC. The full variable domain, rest sourced from reference TRBV5-6 and TRBJ2-1, is DAGVTQSPTHLIKTRGQQVTLRCSPKSGHDTVSWYQQALGQGPQFIFQYYEEEERQRGNFPDRFSGHQFPNYSSELNVNALLLGDSALYLCASSFPLALYNEQFFGPGTRLTVL.